Following are 28 T cell receptor beta chains from one sample sequenced in a study of T-cell memory formation after mild COVID-19. TCRdb reanalysed the 5' RACE reads using MiXCR and keeps one entry per CDR3 protein. The sample shows about 150,000 distinct CDR3 sequences, around 25% of them seen only once. Sequences were obtained from PBMCs or a T cell subset sorted from them (not recorded which). These receptors all stem from an adult woman who had mild COVID-19 (a few samples of this study predate the infection). Cell type and time point are not known.

This clonotype was recorded at least ten times. The chain uses TRBV12-3 or TRBV12-4 and TRBJ2-1, with 10 bases matching TRBD1. The CDR3 is 17 amino acids. The V segment lost 4 bases and the J segment 0 bases; nucleotides outside the gene matches: 6. CDR3 DNA sequence: TGTGCCAGCAGTTCGTGGGGACAGGGGAGCTCCTACAATGAGCAGTTCTTC. Translating it yields CASSSWGQGSSYNEQFF.

This clonotype was seen a few times. The chain has TRBV24-1 and TRBJ2-1, with a weak D call TRBD1 (5 bases). The CDR3 loop spans 13 amino acids. V was shortened by 5 bases and J by 9 bases, with 13 bases between the two germline ends. From germline, CDR1 is KGHDR and CDR2 SFDVKD. CDR3 sequence reads: CATSGQTDGEQFF. The DNA of the CDR3 is TGTGCCACCAGTGGACAGACTGACGGTGAGCAGTTCTTC.

Turning to this clonotype: A junction end diverges from the germline sequence, so it may reflect a read error. The gene calls are TRBV4-2 and TRBJ1-2; D ambiguous. The CDR3 totals 16 residues. CDR1 and CDR2 (germline): LGHNA, YNFKEQ. Here the CDR3 reads CASSAQGEVWVHGYTF. In nucleotides, the CDR3 is TGTGCCAGCAGCGCCCAAGGAGAGGTTTGGGTGCATGGCTACACATTC.

A note on this clonotype: An end of the junction does not agree with germline; a read error may underlie this. The gene calls are TRBV29-1 and TRBJ1-2; the match to TRBD1 covers 9 bases. Germline CDR1 is SQVTM and CDR2 is ANQGSEA. CDR3 size: 14 residues. CDR3 protein: CSVEGTGLDYGYTF. The DNA for the CDR3 is TGCAGCGTCGAAGGGACAGGGCTAGACTATGGCTACACCTTC.

The sample holds many counts of this clonotype. The V and J genes are TRBV7-9 and TRBJ2-3, with 9 bases that match TRBD2. The CDR3 is 16 residues long. In germline, CDR1 is SEHNR, CDR2 FQNEAQ (reference sequence). J gave up 0 bases and V 2 bases, and 3 bases lay outside the gene matches. The CDR3 protein is CASSLRTSASTDTQYF. The DNA for the CDR3 is TGTGCCAGCAGCTTAAGGACTAGCGCTAGCACAGATACGCAGTATTTT. The full variable domain, with the rest looked up from reference TRBV7-9 and TRBJ2-3, is DTGVSQNPRHKITKRGQNVTFRCDPISEHNRLYWYRQTLGQGPEFLTYFQNEAQLEKSRLLSDRFSAERPKGSFSTLEIQRTEQGDSAMYLCASSLRTSASTDTQYFGPGTRLTVL.

This clonotype turned up a few times. The rearrangement joins TRBV7-9 to TRBJ2-3, with 9 bases identical to TRBD2. There are 15 residues in the CDR3. The germline gives CDR1 SEHNR, CDR2 FQNEAQ (reference sequence). The ends lost 5 bases at V and 1 base at J; junction bases unmatched: 4. CDR3 bases: TGTGCCAGCAGCGGCGGGAGGGCCGGCACAGATACGCAGTATTTT. Its translation: CASSGGRAGTDTQYF.

The chain carries TRBV4-1 and TRBJ2-3, with unresolved D. The germline gives CDR1 MGHRA, CDR2 YSYEKL. The CDR3 consists of 13 residues. V was cut by 0 bases and J by 2 bases, with 3 bases left in between. CDR3 amino acids: CASSQDHTDTQYF. CDR3 nucleotides: TGCGCCAGCAGCCAAGATCACACAGATACGCAGTATTTT.

This clonotype was seen only a few times. The rearrangement uses TRBV18 and TRBJ2-3; no clear D. Trimming removed 3 bases at V and 2 bases at J, with 6 bases between. This CDR3 has 13 residues. CDR1 and CDR2 from the germline V gene are KGHSH and LQKENI. The CDR3 loop reads CASSPYITDTQYF. DNA of the CDR3: TGTGCCAGCTCACCTTATATCACAGATACGCAGTATTTT.

This clonotype was picked up a small number of times. This chain uses TRBV5-1 with TRBJ2-1; 7 bases align to TRBD2. Trimming removed 7 bases from V and 4 bases from J; junction bases left unmatched: 11. The CDR3 spans 15 residues. The V gene's germline CDR1 is SGHRS and CDR2 YFSETQ. CDR3 in amino acids: CASGWDGGMYNEQFF. The CDR3 coding sequence is TGCGCCAGCGGCTGGGACGGGGGGATGTACAATGAGCAGTTCTTC.

CDR3 residues: CASSQWASARQETQYF. The CDR3 DNA is TGTGCCAGCAGCCAGTGGGCTAGCGCTCGACAAGAGACCCAGTACTTC. The rearrangement joins TRBV4-2 to TRBJ2-5; tentatively, D is TRBD2 (6 bases). Trimming stripped 3 bases from V and 2 bases from J, with 16 bases between. CDR1 is LGHNA, CDR2 YNFKEQ, per germline. CDR3 length: 16 amino acids.

The J gene is TRBJ2-7, the V gene TRBV4-1, with D possibly matching TRBD2 (6 bases). Trimming removed 4 bases at V and 3 bases at J, with 10 bases between. The CDR3 totals 13 residues. Germline assignment: CDR1 MGHRA and CDR2 YSYEKL. In DNA, the CDR3 is TGCGCCAGCAGCCCGGGACTCCTCTACGAGCAGTACTTC. This codes for CASSPGLLYEQYF.

The chain recombines TRBV29-1 with TRBJ2-2; D unresolved. V was trimmed by 1 base and J by 5 bases, leaving 8 bases between them. The CDR3 loop spans 13 amino acids. The germline V gene encodes CDR1 SQVTM and CDR2 ANQGSEA. The CDR3: CSVEVGNTGELFF. CDR3 in DNA: TGCAGCGTTGAAGTGGGTAATACCGGGGAGCTGTTTTTT.

V usage is TRBV9 and J usage is TRBJ2-5; 12 bases are a match to TRBD2. Looked up from germline, CDR1 is SGDLS and CDR2 is YYNGEE. The length of the CDR3 is 16 residues. V lost 2 bases to trimming and J lost 5 bases; unmatched junction nucleotides: 7. CDR3 sequence: CASSVLLAGGRETQYF. The CDR3 bases are TGTGCCAGCAGCGTGCTCCTAGCGGGGGGGCGGGAGACCCAGTACTTC.

This clonotype occurred a few times. The chain couples TRBV24-1 to TRBJ1-1; no firm D call. Germline lookup yields CDR1 KGHDR and CDR2 SFDVKD. The CDR3 extends over 13 amino acids. V was pared by 8 bases and J by 0 bases, with 9 bases between. The CDR3 is CATMGSMNTEAFF. The DNA of the CDR3 is TGTGCCACCATGGGCAGCATGAACACTGAAGCTTTCTTT.

The gene calls are TRBV5-4 and TRBJ1-1, with unresolved D. Germline CDR1 is SGHNT and CDR2 is YYREEE (reference sequence). Trimming left V 2 bases short and J 5 bases short, with 13 bases between. The CDR3 has 14 amino acids. The CDR3 sequence is CASSFEGGVTEAFF. The CDR3 coding sequence is TGTGCCAGCAGCTTCGAAGGAGGAGTAACTGAAGCTTTCTTT.

This clonotype has just a few counts. This chain joins TRBV5-6 and TRBJ2-5, with 8 bases aligning to TRBD1. Germline CDR1 and CDR2: SGHDT and YYEEEE. CDR3 length: 16 residues. V trimming: 0 bases; J trimming: 5 bases; junction bases outside the gene matches: 9. The CDR3 bases are TGTGCCAGCAGCTTGGTAGGACAGGGAATACGGGAGACCCAGTACTTC. Translation gives CASSLVGQGIRETQYF.

V gene TRBV3-1 combines with J gene TRBJ1-1; D gene uncertain. Germline loops: CDR1 LGHDT, CDR2 YNNKEL (reference sequence). This CDR3 comprises 13 residues. The V end was cut by 3 bases, the J end by 11 bases, with 16 bases between. The CDR3, as DNA: TGTGCCAGCAGCCACGCCGACCAACTGAGTGCTTTCTTT. Amino acid sequence: CASSHADQLSAFF.

The chain employs TRBV27 and TRBJ2-1; D perhaps matches TRBD2 (6 bases). V lost 0 bases to trimming and J lost 9 bases, with 12 bases between them. The V gene's germline CDR1 is MNHEY and CDR2 SMNVEV (reference sequence). The CDR3 consists of 14 residues. The CDR3 spells CASSLSGSVGEQFF. The CDR3 DNA reads as TGTGCCAGCAGTTTATCCGGGAGCGTGGGTGAGCAGTTCTTC.

This chain uses TRBV9 with TRBJ2-1; D is undetermined. Germline V gives CDR1 SGDLS, CDR2 YYNGEE. The CDR3 length is 12 residues. The ends were cut back, 1 base at V and 5 bases at J, with 4 bases in the middle. The CDR3 sequence is CASSVPDNEQFF. The CDR3 DNA sequence: TGTGCCAGCAGCGTACCAGACAATGAGCAGTTCTTC.

This clonotype was found many times. This chain connects TRBV6-6 to TRBJ1-1; tentatively, D is TRBD1 (6 bases). This CDR3 region has 15 residues. Germline V CDR1 and CDR2: MNHNY, SVGAGI (reference sequence). Deletions cut 8 bases from V and 6 bases from J, with 22 bases between. The CDR3 sequence is CASHDGPGQMAEAFF. The CDR3 nucleotides read TGTGCCAGCCACGATGGACCGGGACAAATGGCTGAAGCTTTCTTT.

This clonotype was detected only once. The chain combines TRBV19 with TRBJ2-7; 7 positions match TRBD1. The CDR3 extends over 16 amino acids. J was trimmed by 4 bases and V by 8 bases; bases with no gene match: 17. The germline gives CDR1 LNHDA, CDR2 SQIVND (reference sequence). Written as DNA, the CDR3 is TGTGCCAGTTCTCACGGTGAGGGGGCAAGGGGATACGAGCAGTACTTC. This sequence encodes CASSHGEGARGYEQYF. Based on the CDR3 plus reference TRBV19 and TRBJ2-7, the full variable domain is DGGITQSPKYLFRKEGQNVTLSCEQNLNHDAMYWYRQDPGQGLRLIYYSQIVNDFQKGDIAEGYSVSREKKESFPLTVTSAQKNPTAFYLCASSHGEGARGYEQYFGPGTRLTVT.

The chain carries TRBV3-1 and TRBJ2-5, with D perhaps TRBD2 (5 bases). Germline CDR1 reads LGHDT; CDR2 reads YNNKEL (reference sequence). V was pared by 7 bases and J by 2 bases, with 11 bases between. There are 13 residues in the CDR3. This CDR3 is CASTADQQETQYF. The CDR3 DNA sequence: TGTGCCAGCACAGCGGACCAACAAGAGACCCAGTACTTC.

This clonotype was picked up one time. The chain recombines TRBV7-9 with TRBJ1-1; no clear D. Germline CDR1 and CDR2: SEHNR and FQNEAQ (reference sequence). Trimming took off 0 bases at V and 7 bases at J, with 6 bases between the two ends. This CDR3 has 12 amino acids. As DNA, the CDR3 is TGTGCCAGCAGCTTAGCGCGGTGTGAAGCTTTCTTT. Protein: CASSLARCEAFF.

This clonotype has just a few counts. Here the CDR3 reads CASSRGLAGAETQYF. CDR3 sequence (DNA): TGTGCCAGCAGCCGCGGACTAGCGGGAGCCGAGACCCAGTACTTC. This chain joins TRBV11-2 and TRBJ2-5, with 13 positions matching TRBD2. Germline trimming cut 5 bases from V and 5 bases from J; bases unmatched to any gene: 5. Germline V gives CDR1 SGHAT, CDR2 FQNNGV. The CDR3 loop spans 15 amino acids.

This clonotype was counted between two and nine times. This chain joins TRBV29-1 and TRBJ2-2, with D perhaps matching TRBD2 (6 bases). Between the trimmed V and J ends, which lost 7 bases and 5 bases, there was a span of 11 bases. Germline V CDR1 and CDR2: SQVTM, ANQGSEA. The CDR3 totals 12 residues. The DNA for the CDR3 is TGCAGCGGATTCGGAGGGACCGGGGAGCTGTTTTTT. Amino acids: CSGFGGTGELFF.

V is TRBV5-6 and J is TRBJ1-5; 8 bases map to TRBD1. Germline CDR1 reads SGHDT; CDR2 reads YYEEEE. The length of the CDR3 is 14 residues. The J segment lost 6 bases and the V segment lost 5 bases, leaving 7 bases of the junction unmatched. This chain's CDR3 is CASSYGTGGQPQHF. CDR3 bases: TGTGCCAGCAGTTACGGGACAGGCGGTCAGCCCCAGCATTTT.

This clonotype has just a few counts. This chain links TRBV20-1 with TRBJ1-5, with D possibly being TRBD1 (6 bases). The length of the CDR3 is 16 residues. V was trimmed by 0 bases and J by 3 bases, leaving 15 bases between them. Germline CDR1 DFQATT, CDR2 SNEGSKA (reference sequence). CDR3 sequence reads: CSARDLSTGDNQPQHF. In nucleotides, the CDR3 is TGCAGTGCTAGAGACCTATCGACAGGCGACAATCAGCCCCAGCATTTT.

In this sample, this clonotype turned up a few times. CDR3 residues: CASSPVGAGPLKSYEQYF. DNA of the CDR3: TGCGCCAGCAGCCCGGTTGGGGCAGGGCCACTAAAATCCTACGAGCAGTACTTC. The chain links TRBV5-1 to TRBJ2-7, with D possibly TRBD1 on 5 matching bases. CDR3 length: 18 residues. V gave up 4 bases and J gave up 1 base, with 24 bases separating them. Per germline, CDR1 SGHRS and CDR2 YFSETQ.